Following are 14 T cell receptor beta chains from one sample sequenced in a study of blood T cell repertoires in COVID-19. Only in-frame clones appear in the TCRdb table, and some are missing; sequencing was by immunoSEQ multiplex PCR. The repertoire has some 140,000 clones, around four fifths of them found once; the top ten carry 9.5% to 13%. What was sequenced was peripheral blood. These receptor sequences come from a man in his 60s who had recovered from COVID-19.

The chain is built from TRBV10-3 and TRBJ2-3, with D possibly being TRBD2 (6 bases). The CDR3 runs 15 residues. Germline V CDR1 and CDR2: ENHRY, SYGVKD. The ends were cut back, 4 bases at V and 4 bases at J, with 15 bases in the middle. DNA for the CDR3: TGTGCCATCAGTGCTGCAGTGAGGAGGGCAGATACGCAGTATTTT. It translates to CAISAAVRRADTQYF.

V gene TRBV7-8 combines with J gene TRBJ2-5; a possible D gene is TRBD2 (7 bases). Germline assignment: CDR1 SGHVS and CDR2 FQNEAQ. This CDR3 spans 16 amino acids. Trimming took off 1 base at V and 2 bases at J, with 14 bases between the two ends. CDR3 nucleotides: TGTGCCAGCAGCTTAGGGAGGGGGGGCACTCAAGAGACCCAGTACTTC. As protein: CASSLGRGGTQETQYF.

This clone has just one count. V is TRBV10-3 and J is TRBJ1-6; 9 bases match TRBD1. CDR1 ENHRY and CDR2 SYGVKD come from the germline V gene. This CDR3 region has 12 residues. Unmatched junction bases numbered 4, after V lost 11 bases and J lost 8 bases. CDR3 bases: TGTGCCGCCCGGGACAGGGATTCACCCCTCCACTTT. It translates to CAARDRDSPLHF.

The chain has TRBV5-1 and TRBJ1-2, with 7 bases matching TRBD1. The J segment lost 8 bases and the V segment lost 0 bases, leaving 7 bases of the junction unmatched. This CDR3 is built from 14 residues. Germline loops: CDR1 SGHRS, CDR2 YFSETQ. CDR3 in DNA: TGCGCCAGCAGCTTGGCCGACAGGGTCGGGGGCTACACCTTC. As protein: CASSLADRVGGYTF. Full variable domain (remainder filled in from reference TRBV5-1 and TRBJ1-2): KAGVTQTPRYLIKTRGQQVTLSCSPISGHRSVSWYQQTPGQGLQFLFEYFSETQRNKGNFPGRFSGRQFSNSRSEMNVSTLELGDSALYLCASSLADRVGGYTFGSGTRLTVV.

This sequence joins TRBV7-2 and TRBJ2-7, with a possible D match to TRBD1 (6 bases). The V gene lost 1 base and the J gene lost 3 bases, with 13 bases spanning the gap. Germline V gene sequence: CDR1 SGHTA, CDR2 FQGNSA. The length of the CDR3 is 15 residues. Here the CDR3 DNA reads TGTGCCAGCAGCTTAGTGCAGGGGCTAGGCTACGAGCAGTACTTC. This encodes CASSLVQGLGYEQYF.

The J gene is TRBJ2-1, the V gene TRBV5-4, with 11 bases fitting TRBD2. CDR1 and CDR2 from the germline V gene are SGHNT and YYREEE (reference sequence). The CDR3 extends over 15 amino acids. With V trimmed by 4 bases and J by 3 bases, 3 bases remained unmatched. The chain's CDR3 is CASSSSGGDYNEQFF. In DNA, the CDR3 is TGTGCCAGCAGCAGTAGCGGGGGGGACTACAATGAGCAGTTCTTC.

The chain joins TRBV9 to TRBJ1-4; the D gene is possibly TRBD1 (5 bases). Trimming left V 0 bases short and J 3 bases short, with 12 bases between. The CDR3 is 16 amino acids. Germline V gene sequence: CDR1 SGDLS, CDR2 YYNGEE. CDR3 bases: TGTGCCAGCAGCGTAGCTCTCCGGGACTCTAATGAAAAACTGTTTTTT. Translation: CASSVALRDSNEKLFF.

The chain combines TRBV7-2 with TRBJ1-5; D unclear. The CDR3 consists of 14 residues. V was trimmed by 1 base and J by 2 bases, leaving 6 bases between them. In germline, CDR1 is SGHTA, CDR2 FQGNSA. In nucleotides, the CDR3 is TGTGCCAGCAGCTTAGACAGAGGCAATCAGCCCCAGCATTTT. Translating gives CASSLDRGNQPQHF.

The V and J genes are TRBV2 and TRBJ2-3; 9 nucleotides align to TRBD2. Trimming at V came to 1 base and at J to 2 bases, leaving 4 bases not matched to a gene. This CDR3 contains 16 residues. Per germline, CDR1 SNHLY and CDR2 FYNNEI. The CDR3 loop reads CASSEGAGGLTDTQYF. Written as DNA, the CDR3 is TGTGCCAGCAGTGAAGGAGCGGGGGGTCTCACAGATACGCAGTATTTT.

The chain employs TRBV25-1 and TRBJ2-7; tentative D call: TRBD2 (6 bases). CDR1 and CDR2 (germline): MGHDK, SYGVNS. The CDR3 length is 11 residues. Trimming pared 11 bases from V and 4 bases from J, leaving 12 bases between. In DNA form, the CDR3 reads TGTGCCGCGGGGAGCCTTTACGAGCAGTACTTC. This codes for CAAGSLYEQYF.

The V call is TRBV28, the J call TRBJ1-5, with D maybe TRBD1 (6 bases). V was clipped by 5 bases and J by 1 base, with 12 bases between them. CDR1 is MDHEN, CDR2 SYDVKM, per germline. The CDR3 loop spans 15 amino acids. The DNA of the CDR3 is TGTGCCAGCAGTCCTTCGACAGGAAGCAATCAGCCCCAGCATTTT. Its protein is CASSPSTGSNQPQHF.

This rearrangement joins TRBV11-2 to TRBJ2-1; 12 bases fit TRBD1. This CDR3 region has 15 residues. Germline loops: CDR1 SGHAT, CDR2 FQNNGV. V was clipped by 5 bases and J by 8 bases; unmatched bases: 7. The CDR3 nucleotides read TGTGCCAGCAGCCTTTGGGACAGGGGGCAGGATGAGCAGTTCTTC. It yields the protein CASSLWDRGQDEQFF.

V gene TRBV27 combines with J gene TRBJ2-1; the D is unclear. Trimming left V 2 bases short and J 0 bases short, with 8 bases between. The CDR3 loop spans 15 amino acids. Germline CDR1 MNHEY, CDR2 SMNVEV (reference sequence). DNA of the CDR3: TGTGCCAGCAGTTTAGGCGGAGTCTCCTACAATGAGCAGTTCTTC. Translated: CASSLGGVSYNEQFF.

The J gene is TRBJ1-3, the V gene TRBV11-1; D is unclear. CDR1 SGHAT and CDR2 FQDESV come from the germline V gene (reference sequence). This CDR3 region has 14 residues. V was pared by 5 bases and J by 8 bases, with 16 bases between. As DNA, the CDR3 is TGTGCCAGCAGCCCCCAAGAGAGAGAGGACACCATATATTTT. The encoded protein is CASSPQEREDTIYF.